This T cell receptor (beta chain) was sequenced for a study of blood T cell repertoires in COVID-19. Whole-study context: Sources were T cells, B-cell-depleted T cells, or PBMCs; the material itself was cDNA or gDNA.

Original data processing: Cell counts per sample came from amplifying reference gene primers. Sequencing was performed with immunoSEQ multiplex PCR; in TCRdb, only in-frame clones are kept and a portion is missing. The V and J calls and clone size come from that table; D and trimming were worked out from the DNA. The sample yields roughly 230,000 clones, around four fifths seen once. Germline-derived CDR1 and CDR2 are SGDLS and YYNGEE. Trimming cost V 3 bases and J 1 base, with 13 bases left between them. The CDR3 is 16 residues long. The sequence was collected from a woman between 55 and 75 years old with active or convalescent COVID-19. The sequencing input was peripheral blood. This rearrangement joins TRBV9 to TRBJ2-2; a weak D match, TRBD1 (6 bases). The CDR3: CASSETPTGNTGELFF. DNA of the CDR3: TGTGCCAGCAGCGAGACCCCGACAGGGAACACCGGGGAGCTGTTTTTT.